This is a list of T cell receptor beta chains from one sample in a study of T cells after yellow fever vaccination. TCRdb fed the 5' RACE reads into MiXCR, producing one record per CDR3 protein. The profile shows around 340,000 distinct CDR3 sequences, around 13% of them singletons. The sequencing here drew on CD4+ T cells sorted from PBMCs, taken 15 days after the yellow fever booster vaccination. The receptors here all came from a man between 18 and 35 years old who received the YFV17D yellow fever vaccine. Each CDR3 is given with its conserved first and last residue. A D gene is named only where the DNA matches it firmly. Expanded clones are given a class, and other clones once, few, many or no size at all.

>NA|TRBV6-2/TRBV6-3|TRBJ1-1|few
CASSARPARTEAFF
TGTGCCAGCAGTGCGCGGCCTGCTAGGACTGAAGCTTTCTTT
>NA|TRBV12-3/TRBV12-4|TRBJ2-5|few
CASRARLETQYF
TGTGCCAGCAGGGCACGGCTGGAGACCCAGTACTTC
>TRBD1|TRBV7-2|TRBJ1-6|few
CASSPTRDRASPLHF
TGTGCCAGCAGCCCAACCCGGGACAGGGCTTCACCCCTCCACTTT
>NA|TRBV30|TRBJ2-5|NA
CAWSHRRGETQYF
TGTGCCTGGAGTCATCGCAGGGGAGAGACCCAGTACTTC
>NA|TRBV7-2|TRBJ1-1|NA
CASTLGAGSTEAFF
TGTGCCAGCACCCTAGGAGCTGGGAGCACTGAAGCTTTCTTT
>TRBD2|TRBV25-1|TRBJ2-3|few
CASSETWGGGGLDTQYF
TGTGCCAGCAGTGAAACGTGGGGCGGGGGGGGATTGGATACGCAGTATTTT
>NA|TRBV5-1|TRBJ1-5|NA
CASSLEGKDQPQHF
TGCGCCAGCAGCTTGGAAGGGAAGGACCAGCCCCAGCATTTT
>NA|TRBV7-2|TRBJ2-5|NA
CASSPDRIQETQYF
TGTGCCAGCAGCCCCGACAGGATCCAAGAGACCCAGTACTTC
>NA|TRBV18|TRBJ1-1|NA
CASSRFQTNTEAFF
TGTGCCAGCTCACGTTTTCAGACGAACACTGAAGCTTTCTTT
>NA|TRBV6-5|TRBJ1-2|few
CASSYLADYGYTF
TGTGCCAGCAGCTACCTCGCCGACTATGGCTACACCTTC
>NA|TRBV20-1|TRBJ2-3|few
CSARDPNTDTQYF
TGCAGTGCAAGGGACCCAAACACAGATACGCAGTATTTT
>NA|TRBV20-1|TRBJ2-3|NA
CSAGASSSTDTQYF
TGCAGTGCCGGGGCCAGCTCTAGCACAGATACGCAGTATTTT
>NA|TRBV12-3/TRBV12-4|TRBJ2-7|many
CASSLELEGLEQYF
TGTGCCAGCAGTTTAGAACTCGAGGGGCTCGAGCAGTACTTC
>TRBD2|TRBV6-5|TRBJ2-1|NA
CASSVLVAGYNEQFF
TGTGCCAGCAGTGTATTGGTAGCGGGCTACAATGAGCAGTTCTTC
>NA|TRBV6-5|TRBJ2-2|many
CASSYSLVWGQNGELFF
TGTGCCAGCAGTTACTCCCTTGTGTGGGGGCAGAACGGGGAGCTGTTTTTT
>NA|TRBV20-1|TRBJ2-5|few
CSARGVREETQYF
TGCAGTGCTAGAGGGGTCAGGGAAGAGACCCAGTACTTC
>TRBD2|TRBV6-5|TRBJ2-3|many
CASSSRGRPSGGGTQYF
TGTGCCAGCAGTTCCCGCGGTCGGCCTAGCGGGGGGGGTACGCAGTATTTT
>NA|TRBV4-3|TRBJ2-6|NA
CASSGGAISGANVLTF
TGCGCCAGCAGCGGAGGGGCGATCTCTGGGGCCAACGTCCTGACTTTC
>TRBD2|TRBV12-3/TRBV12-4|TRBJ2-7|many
CASRPTGTTYEQYF
TGTGCCAGCAGGCCTACCGGGACTACCTACGAGCAGTACTTC
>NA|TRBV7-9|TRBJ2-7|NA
CASSLPPPLLEQYF
TGTGCCAGCAGCTTACCTCCCCCGTTGTTAGAGCAGTACTTC
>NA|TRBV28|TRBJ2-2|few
CASSLSGGATNTGELFF
TGTGCCAGCAGTTTGTCAGGAGGGGCCACGAACACCGGGGAGCTGTTTTTT
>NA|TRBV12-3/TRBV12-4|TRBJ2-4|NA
CASSAAAINIQYF
TGTGCCAGCAGTGCGGCAGCTATAAACATTCAGTACTTC
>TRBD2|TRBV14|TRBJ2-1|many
CASSQESGLAGGDEQFF
TGTGCCAGCAGCCAAGAAAGCGGGCTAGCGGGGGGTGATGAGCAGTTCTTC
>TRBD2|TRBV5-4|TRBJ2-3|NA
CASSPPPLADTDTQYF
TGTGCCAGCAGCCCCCCGCCACTAGCGGACACAGATACGCAGTATTTT
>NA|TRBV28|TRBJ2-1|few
CASSSIGPEGEQFF
TGTGCCAGCAGTTCAATTGGACCCGAAGGGGAGCAGTTCTTC
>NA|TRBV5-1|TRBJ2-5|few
CASSRLGQQPQETQYF
TGCGCCAGCAGCCGACTTGGACAGCAGCCACAAGAGACCCAGTACTTC
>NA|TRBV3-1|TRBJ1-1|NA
CASSQGGGLSTTEAFF
TGTGCCAGCAGCCAAGGAGGGGGACTTTCGACCACTGAAGCTTTCTTT
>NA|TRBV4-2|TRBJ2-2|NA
CASSPRWGNTGELFF
TGTGCCAGCAGCCCCCGCTGGGGGAACACCGGGGAGCTGTTTTTT
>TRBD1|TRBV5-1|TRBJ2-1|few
CASSRGTGYNEQFF
TGCGCCAGCAGCCGTGGGACAGGATACAATGAGCAGTTCTTC
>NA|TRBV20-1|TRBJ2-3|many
CSARLTGTDTQYF
TGCAGTGCTAGGCTAACGGGCACAGATACGCAGTATTTT
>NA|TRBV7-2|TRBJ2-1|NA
CASSQIAGYYNEQFF
TGTGCCAGCAGCCAAATTGCGGGTTACTACAATGAGCAGTTCTTC
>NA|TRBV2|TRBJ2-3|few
CASSVGPDTQYF
TGTGCCAGCAGTGTAGGGCCAGATACGCAGTATTTT
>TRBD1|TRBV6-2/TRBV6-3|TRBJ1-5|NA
CASSTDRRGSNQPQHF
TGTGCCAGCAGCACGGACAGGAGAGGGAGCAATCAGCCCCAGCATTTT
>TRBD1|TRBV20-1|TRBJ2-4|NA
CSARDPQTGGLPYF
TGCAGTGCTAGAGATCCCCAGACAGGGGGCCTCCCGTACTTC
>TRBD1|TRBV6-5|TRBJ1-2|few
CASTQSLTGGGYTF
TGTGCCAGCACCCAATCCCTCACAGGGGGTGGCTACACCTTC
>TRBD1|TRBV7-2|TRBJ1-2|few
CASSLVGYTGDHGYTF
TGTGCCAGCAGCTTAGTAGGATATACAGGGGACCATGGCTACACCTTC
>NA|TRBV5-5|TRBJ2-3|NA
CASSVRLEPTDTQYF
TGTGCCAGCAGCGTGCGACTAGAACCCACAGATACGCAGTATTTT
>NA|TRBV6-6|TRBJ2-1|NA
CASSTTANEQFF
TGTGCCAGCAGCACCACAGCCAATGAGCAGTTCTTC
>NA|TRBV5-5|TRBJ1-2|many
CASSLVNQGSDYGYTF
TGTGCCAGCAGCTTGGTCAATCAGGGTTCGGACTATGGCTACACCTTC
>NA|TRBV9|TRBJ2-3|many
CASSESTDTQYF
TGTGCCAGCAGCGAAAGCACAGATACGCAGTATTTT
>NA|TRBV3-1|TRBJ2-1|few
CASSQGGGKAEQFF
TGTGCCAGCAGCCAAGGAGGGGGGAAGGCTGAGCAGTTCTTC